This TCR beta chain came from a study of blood T cell repertoires in COVID-19. The data were produced by immunoSEQ multiplex PCR, yet TCRdb's version contains in-frame clones alone and is incomplete. Of fewer than 350,000 clones listed, under 95% were seen once; the top ten hold 2% to 2.5%. V dropped 2 bases and J dropped 7; count of bases not matched to a gene: 13. This CDR3 has 19 residues. Germline V lookup: CDR1 SGHAT, CDR2 FQNNGV. Categorization into cohorts depended on clinical history that participants reported. The chain joins TRBV11-2 to TRBJ2-1; 14 bases map to TRBD2. This receptor was obtained from a woman aged 40 to 50 with acute COVID-19. The specimen sequenced was PBMCs or T cells enriched from blood (not recorded which). In DNA, the CDR3 is TGTGCCAGCAGCTTATTAGTCTCCGGGACTAGCGGGAGTCGTAATGAGCAGTTCTTC. This encodes CASSLLVSGTSGSRNEQFF.